This TCR beta chain comes out of a study of control samples from healthy donors and cancer patients. Only in-frame clones appear in the TCRdb table, and some are missing; sequencing was by immunoSEQ multiplex PCR. The sample contains about 60,000 clones, approximately 88% of which appear only once. This CDR3 has 15 amino acids. The germline gives CDR1 SGHDT, CDR2 YYEEEE. V lost 0 bases, J lost 7 bases, and 14 bases lay in between. This chain joins TRBV5-6 and TRBJ2-1; no clear D gene. This sequence originates from a man between 45 and 60 years old in good health. Sequencing used blood. CDR3 sequence reads: CASSLAATYINEQFF. In nucleotides, the CDR3 is TGTGCCAGCAGCTTGGCAGCGACCTACATAAATGAGCAGTTCTTC. The full variable domain, with the rest looked up from reference TRBV5-6 and TRBJ2-1, is DAGVTQSPTHLIKTRGQQVTLRCSPKSGHDTVSWYQQALGQGPQFIFQYYEEEERQRGNFPDRFSGHQFPNYSSELNVNALLLGDSALYLCASSLAATYINEQFFGPGTRLTVL.